The clone carrying this T cell receptor (beta chain) was recorded a few times. The data derive from a study of T-cell memory formation after mild COVID-19. TCRdb recomputed calls from the 5' RACE reads with MiXCR, one row per CDR3 protein. The table includes roughly 140,000 distinct CDR3 sequences, 14% detected once. The sequence was obtained from an adult woman who had mild COVID-19 (a few samples of this study predate the infection). Cell type and time point are not known. Sequencing used PBMCs or a T cell subset sorted from them (not recorded which).

The CDR3 loop reads CASSNDRSGLSTDTQYF. DNA of the CDR3: TGTGCCAGCAGCAACGATAGGTCGGGACTTAGCACAGATACGCAGTATTTT. The rearrangement joins TRBV7-6 to TRBJ2-3, with D tentatively TRBD2 (6 bases). CDR1 and CDR2 (germline): SGHVS, FNYEAQ. The CDR3 runs 17 residues. The V end lost 5 bases, the J end lost 0 bases, and 18 bases lay between the germline ends. The entire variable domain, with the rest obtained from reference TRBV7-6 and TRBJ2-3, is as follows: GAGVSQSPRYKVTKRGQDVALRCDPISGHVSLYWYRQALGQGPEFLTYFNYEAQQDKSGLPNDRFSAERPEGSISTLTIQRTEQRDSAMYRCASSNDRSGLSTDTQYFGPGTRLTVL.